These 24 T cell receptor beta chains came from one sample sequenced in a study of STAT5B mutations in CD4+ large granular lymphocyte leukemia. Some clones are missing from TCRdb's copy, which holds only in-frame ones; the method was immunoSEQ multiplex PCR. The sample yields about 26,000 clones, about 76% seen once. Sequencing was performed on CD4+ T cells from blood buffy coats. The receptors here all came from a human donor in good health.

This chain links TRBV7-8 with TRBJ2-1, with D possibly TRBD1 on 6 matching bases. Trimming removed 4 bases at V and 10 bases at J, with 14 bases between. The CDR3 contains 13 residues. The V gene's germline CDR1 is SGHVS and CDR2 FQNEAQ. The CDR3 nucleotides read TGTGCCAGCAGCTCGGACAGAGGTGGGGAGCAGTTCTTC. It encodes CASSSDRGGEQFF. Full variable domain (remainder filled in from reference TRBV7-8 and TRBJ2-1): GAGVSQSPRYKVAKRGQDVALRCDPISGHVSLFWYQQALGQGPEFLTYFQNEAQLDKSGLPSDRFFAERPEGSVSTLKIQRTQQEDSAVYLCASSSDRGGEQFFGPGTRLTVL.

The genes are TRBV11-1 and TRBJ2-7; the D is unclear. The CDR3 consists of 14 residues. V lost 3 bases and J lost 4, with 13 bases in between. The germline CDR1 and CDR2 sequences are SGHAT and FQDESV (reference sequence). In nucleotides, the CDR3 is TGTGCCAGCAGCTTGGCCCGGTGGGGATACGAGCAGTACTTC. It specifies CASSLARWGYEQYF.

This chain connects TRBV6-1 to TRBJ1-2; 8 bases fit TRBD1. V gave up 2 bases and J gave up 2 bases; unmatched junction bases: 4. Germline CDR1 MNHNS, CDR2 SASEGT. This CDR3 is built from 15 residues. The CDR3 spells CASSENPGGNYGYTF. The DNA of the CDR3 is TGTGCCAGCAGTGAAAACCCAGGGGGCAACTATGGCTACACCTTC.

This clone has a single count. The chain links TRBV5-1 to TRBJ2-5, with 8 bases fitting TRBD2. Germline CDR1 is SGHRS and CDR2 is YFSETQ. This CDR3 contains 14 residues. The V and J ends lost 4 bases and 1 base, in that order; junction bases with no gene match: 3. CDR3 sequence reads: CASSGGGLQETQYF. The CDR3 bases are TGCGCCAGCAGCGGCGGGGGGCTCCAAGAGACCCAGTACTTC.

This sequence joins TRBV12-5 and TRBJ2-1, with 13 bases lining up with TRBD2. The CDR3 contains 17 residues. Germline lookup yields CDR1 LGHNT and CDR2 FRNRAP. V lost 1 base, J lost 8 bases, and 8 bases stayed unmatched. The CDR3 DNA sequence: TGTGCTAGTGGTTTGGGGCGGACTAGCGGGAGCGGAGATGAGCAGTTCTTC. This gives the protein CASGLGRTSGSGDEQFF.

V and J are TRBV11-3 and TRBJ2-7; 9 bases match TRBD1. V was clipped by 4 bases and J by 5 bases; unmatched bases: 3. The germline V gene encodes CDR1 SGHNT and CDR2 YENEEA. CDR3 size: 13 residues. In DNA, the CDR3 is TGTGCCAGCAGCTGGGGGGACAGGGACGAGCAGTACTTC. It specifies CASSWGDRDEQYF.

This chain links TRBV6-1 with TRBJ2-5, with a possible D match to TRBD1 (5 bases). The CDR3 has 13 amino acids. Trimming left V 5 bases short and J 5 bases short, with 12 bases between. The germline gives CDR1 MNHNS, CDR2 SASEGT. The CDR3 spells CASSSQRGETQYF. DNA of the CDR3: TGTGCCAGCAGTTCCCAAAGGGGCGAGACCCAGTACTTC.

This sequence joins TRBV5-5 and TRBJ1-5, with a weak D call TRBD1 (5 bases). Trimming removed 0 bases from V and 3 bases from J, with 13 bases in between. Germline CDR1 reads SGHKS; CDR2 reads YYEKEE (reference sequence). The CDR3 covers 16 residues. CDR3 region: CASSLGGQGYNQPQHF. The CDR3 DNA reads TGTGCCAGCAGCTTGGGTGGTCAGGGTTACAATCAGCCCCAGCATTTT. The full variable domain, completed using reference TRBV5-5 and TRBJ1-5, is DAGVTQSPTHLIKTRGQQVTLRCSPISGHKSVSWYQQVLGQGPQFIFQYYEKEERGRGNFPDRFSARQFPNYSSELNVNALLLGDSALYLCASSLGGQGYNQPQHFGDGTRLSIL.

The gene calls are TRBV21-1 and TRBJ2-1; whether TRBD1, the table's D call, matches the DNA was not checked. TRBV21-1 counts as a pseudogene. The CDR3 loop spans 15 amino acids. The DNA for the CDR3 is TGTGCCAGCAGCATCGGACAGGGGTCTATTCATGAGCAGTTCTTC. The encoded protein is CASSIGQGSIHEQFF.

CDR3 region: CASSIDLGSFYSNQPQHF. The CDR3 coding sequence is TGTGCCAGTAGTATAGATCTTGGCAGTTTTTATAGCAATCAGCCCCAGCATTTT. This chain connects TRBV19 to TRBJ1-5; no firm D call. Germline-derived CDR1 and CDR2 are LNHDA and SQIVND (reference sequence). Trimming left V 0 bases short and J 0 bases short, with 15 bases between. The CDR3 covers 18 residues.

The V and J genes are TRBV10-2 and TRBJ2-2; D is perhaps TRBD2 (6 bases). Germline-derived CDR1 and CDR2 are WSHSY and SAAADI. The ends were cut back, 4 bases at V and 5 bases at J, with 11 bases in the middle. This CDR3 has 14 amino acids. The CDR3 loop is CASSVSGLTGELFF. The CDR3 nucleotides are TGCGCCAGCAGTGTATCAGGACTAACCGGGGAGCTGTTTTTT.

This chain's CDR3 is CASAWTSGGRETQYF. The CDR3 region has the DNA TGTGCCAGCGCCTGGACTAGCGGGGGGCGGGAGACCCAGTACTTC. The chain has TRBV2 and TRBJ2-5; TRBD2 matches at 14 bases. The CDR3 is 15 amino acids. From germline, CDR1 is SNHLY and CDR2 FYNNEI. V lost 8 bases to trimming and J lost 5 bases; unmatched junction nucleotides: 7.

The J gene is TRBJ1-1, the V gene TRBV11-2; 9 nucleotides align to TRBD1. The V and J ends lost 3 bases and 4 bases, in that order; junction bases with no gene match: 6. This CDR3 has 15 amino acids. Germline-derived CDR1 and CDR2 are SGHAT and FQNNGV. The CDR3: CASSFRTGVATEAFF. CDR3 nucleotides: TGTGCCAGCAGCTTCAGGACAGGGGTGGCCACTGAAGCTTTCTTT.

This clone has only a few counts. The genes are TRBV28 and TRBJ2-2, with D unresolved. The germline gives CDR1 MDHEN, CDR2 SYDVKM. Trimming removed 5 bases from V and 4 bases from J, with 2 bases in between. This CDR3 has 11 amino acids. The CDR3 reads CASSRTGELFF. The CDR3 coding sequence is TGTGCCAGCAGTCGCACCGGGGAGCTGTTTTTT.

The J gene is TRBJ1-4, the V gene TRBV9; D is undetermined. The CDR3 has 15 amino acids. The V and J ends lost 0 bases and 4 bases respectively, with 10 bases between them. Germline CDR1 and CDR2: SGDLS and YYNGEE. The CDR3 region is CASSVGQRGNEKLFF. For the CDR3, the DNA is TGTGCCAGCAGCGTAGGCCAACGCGGTAATGAAAAACTGTTTTTT. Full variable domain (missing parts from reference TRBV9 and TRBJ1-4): DSGVTQTPKHLITATGQRVTLRCSPRSGDLSVYWYQQSLDQGLQFLIQYYNGEERAKGNILERFSAQQFPDLHSELNLSSLELGDSALYFCASSVGQRGNEKLFFGSGTQLSVL.

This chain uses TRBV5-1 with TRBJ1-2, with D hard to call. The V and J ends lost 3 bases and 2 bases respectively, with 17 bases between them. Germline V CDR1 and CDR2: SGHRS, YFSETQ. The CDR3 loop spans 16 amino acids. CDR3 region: CASSWAENLANYGYTF. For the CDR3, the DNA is TGCGCCAGCAGCTGGGCGGAGAACCTCGCAAACTATGGCTACACCTTC.

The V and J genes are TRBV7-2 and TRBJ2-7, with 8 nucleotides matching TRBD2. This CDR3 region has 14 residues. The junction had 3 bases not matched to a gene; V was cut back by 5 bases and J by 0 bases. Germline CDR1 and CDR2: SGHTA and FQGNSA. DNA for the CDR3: TGTGCCAGCAGCGCCGGGACTAGCTCCTACGAGCAGTACTTC. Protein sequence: CASSAGTSSYEQYF.

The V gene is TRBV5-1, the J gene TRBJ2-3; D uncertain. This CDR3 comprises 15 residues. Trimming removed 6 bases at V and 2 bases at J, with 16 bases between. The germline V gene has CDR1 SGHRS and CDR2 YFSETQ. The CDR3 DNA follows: TGCGCCAGCACTCTGGGCAAGTCCCTCACAGATACGCAGTATTTT. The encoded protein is CASTLGKSLTDTQYF.

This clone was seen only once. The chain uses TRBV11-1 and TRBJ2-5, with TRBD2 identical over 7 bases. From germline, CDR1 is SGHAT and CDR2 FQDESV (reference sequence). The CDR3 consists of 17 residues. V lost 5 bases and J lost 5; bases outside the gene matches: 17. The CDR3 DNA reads TGTGCCAGCAGCGGCTGGGTCGTTGCGGGAGATGGGGAGACCCAGTACTTC. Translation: CASSGWVVAGDGETQYF.

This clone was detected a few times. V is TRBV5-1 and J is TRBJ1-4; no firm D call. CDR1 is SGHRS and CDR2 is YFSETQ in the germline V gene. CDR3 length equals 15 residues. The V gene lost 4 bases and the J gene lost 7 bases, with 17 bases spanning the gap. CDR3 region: CASSLGILPGEKLFF. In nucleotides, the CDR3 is TGCGCCAGCAGCCTGGGTATTTTACCGGGTGAAAAACTGTTTTTT.

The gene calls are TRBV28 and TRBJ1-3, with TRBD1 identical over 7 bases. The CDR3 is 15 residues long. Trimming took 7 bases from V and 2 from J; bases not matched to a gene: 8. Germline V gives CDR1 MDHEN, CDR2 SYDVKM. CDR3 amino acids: CASTVGQLTGNTIYF. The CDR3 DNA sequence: TGTGCCAGCACCGTGGGACAGCTCACTGGAAACACCATATATTTT.

The CDR3 spells CASSFTGDGELFF. In DNA, the CDR3 is TGTGCCAGCAGTTTTACGGGGGACGGGGAGCTGTTTTTT. The V gene is TRBV28, the J gene TRBJ2-2; maybe TRBD2 (6 bases). CDR3 size: 13 residues. Trimming pared 3 bases from V and 7 bases from J, leaving 9 bases between. Germline CDR1 is MDHEN and CDR2 is SYDVKM.

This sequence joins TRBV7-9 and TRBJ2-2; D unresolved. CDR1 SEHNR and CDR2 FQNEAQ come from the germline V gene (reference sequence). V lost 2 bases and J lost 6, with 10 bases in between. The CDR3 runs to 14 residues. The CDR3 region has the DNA TGTGCCAGCAGCTTATTAGGTGGGGCCGGGGAGCTGTTTTTT. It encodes CASSLLGGAGELFF. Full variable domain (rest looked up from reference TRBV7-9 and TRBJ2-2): DTGVSQNPRHKITKRGQNVTFRCDPISEHNRLYWYRQTLGQGPEFLTYFQNEAQLEKSRLLSDRFSAERPKGSFSTLEIQRTEQGDSAMYLCASSLLGGAGELFFGEGSRLTVL.

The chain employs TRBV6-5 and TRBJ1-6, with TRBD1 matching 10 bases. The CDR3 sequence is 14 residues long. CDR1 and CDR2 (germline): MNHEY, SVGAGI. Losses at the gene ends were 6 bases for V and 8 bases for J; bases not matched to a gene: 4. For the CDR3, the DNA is TGTGCCAGCAGACGGGACAGGGGTTATTCACCCCTCCACTTT. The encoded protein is CASRRDRGYSPLHF.